The entry below describes one T cell receptor beta chain. These data belong to a study of T cell repertoires in aging, cancer and after chemotherapy. Multiplex touch-down PCR with TRB-A/B primers amplified rearranged V-D-J TRB sequences. TCRdb reprocessed the multiplex PCR reads with MiXCR, giving one entry per CDR3 protein. Of thousands of distinct CDR3 sequences detected, about 50% appear once; the ten largest clones hold 1.5% to 2%. Peripheral blood genomic DNA, not sorted cells or RNA, was the template. Germline V CDR1 and CDR2: SEHNR, FQNEAQ (reference sequence). This CDR3 region has 15 residues. V was cut by 5 bases and J by 4 bases, with 14 bases left in between.

The TCR was taken from a human donor with a solid tumor. The chain couples TRBV7-9 to TRBJ2-2, with D possibly being TRBD1 (6 bases). Material: blood. The CDR3 reads CASSHLTGSTGELFF. CDR3 DNA: TGTGCCAGCAGCCATCTTACAGGGAGCACCGGGGAGCTGTTTTTT.